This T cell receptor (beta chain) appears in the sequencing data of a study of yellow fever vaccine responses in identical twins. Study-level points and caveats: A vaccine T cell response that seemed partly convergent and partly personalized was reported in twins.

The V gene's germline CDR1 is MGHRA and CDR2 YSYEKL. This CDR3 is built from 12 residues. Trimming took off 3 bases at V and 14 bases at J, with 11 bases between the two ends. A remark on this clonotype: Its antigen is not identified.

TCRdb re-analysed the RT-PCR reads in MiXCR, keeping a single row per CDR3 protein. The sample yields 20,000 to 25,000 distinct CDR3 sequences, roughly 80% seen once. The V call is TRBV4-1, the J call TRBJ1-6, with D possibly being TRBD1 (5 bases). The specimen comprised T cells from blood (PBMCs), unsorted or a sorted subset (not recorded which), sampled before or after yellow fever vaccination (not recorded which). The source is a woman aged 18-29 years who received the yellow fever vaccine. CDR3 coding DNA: TGCGCCAGCAGCCACCAGGGTTTCACCCTCCACTTT. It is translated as CASSHQGFTLHF.